These 29 T cell receptor beta chains share one sample of origin, sequenced in a study of shared clonotypes between healthy human individuals. Assay: immunoSEQ multiplex PCR; the TCRdb copy retains only in-frame clones and omits some. Among roughly 1 million clones listed, about 74% were seen once. Material for sequencing was memory CD4+ T cells sorted from blood. Indicated subset: CD45RA-negative fraction. These receptors all stem from a man aged 18-30 years in good health.

The J gene is TRBJ1-5, the V gene TRBV29-1; D gene uncertain. The V gene's germline CDR1 is SQVTM and CDR2 ANQGSEA. V lost 4 bases, J lost 4 bases, and 8 bases lay in between. The CDR3 has 12 amino acids. The CDR3 spells CSVGSLNQPQHF. CDR3 nucleotide sequence: TGCAGCGTTGGGTCCTTGAATCAGCCCCAGCATTTT. Filled out from reference TRBV29-1 and TRBJ1-5, the complete variable domain reads SAVISQKPSRDICQRGTSLTIQCQVDSQVTMMFWYRQQPGQSLTLIATANQGSEATYESGFVIDKFPISRPNLTFSTLTVSNMSPEDSSIYLCSVGSLNQPQHFGDGTRLSIL.

This clone was observed once. The V gene is TRBV6-5, the J gene TRBJ1-2; 8 bases match TRBD1. The CDR3 consists of 12 residues. Trimming removed 6 bases from V and 8 bases from J; junction bases left unmatched: 5. Germline CDR1 reads MNHEY; CDR2 reads SVGAGI. CDR3 region: CASRTGVRGYTF. In nucleotides, the CDR3 is TGTGCCAGCAGGACAGGGGTACGAGGCTACACCTTC.

This clone was observed a handful of times. J is TRBJ1-1 and V is TRBV19; D not resolved. CDR1 and CDR2 (germline): LNHDA, SQIVND (reference sequence). This CDR3 is 14 amino acids long. The V end was cut by 6 bases, the J end by 7 bases, with 18 bases between. The CDR3 loop is CASRHTSSLYEAFF. In DNA, the CDR3 is TGTGCCAGTAGGCACACAAGTTCCCTATATGAAGCTTTCTTT.

The chain combines TRBV7-9 with TRBJ2-5, with D perhaps given as TRBD1 or TRBD2 (7 bases each). V was pared by 4 bases and J by 4 bases, with 19 bases between. There are 16 residues in the CDR3. CDR1 SEHNR and CDR2 FQNEAQ come from the germline V gene (reference sequence). The CDR3 region has the DNA TGTGCCAGCAGCTCGAGGGCCATCAGGGGGGGAGAGACCCAGTACTTC. Translation: CASSSRAIRGGETQYF.

The CDR3 DNA reads as TGTGCCATCTCGGCGGAAGGCAATGGCTACACCTTC. Protein sequence: CAISAEGNGYTF. This rearrangement joins TRBV10-3 to TRBJ1-2; D is unclear. Trimming took off 8 bases at V and 6 bases at J, with 13 bases between the two ends. Germline CDR1 ENHRY, CDR2 SYGVKD. CDR3 length equals 12 residues.

V gene TRBV5-4 combines with J gene TRBJ2-4, with 7 bases aligning to TRBD2. Germline assignment: CDR1 SGHNT and CDR2 YYREEE (reference sequence). Trimming took 4 bases from V and 8 from J; bases not matched to a gene: 6. The CDR3 spans 13 residues. The CDR3 loop is CASSPWGRDIQYF. CDR3 in DNA: TGTGCCAGCAGCCCGTGGGGGAGGGACATTCAGTACTTC.

This clone was seen a single time. V is TRBV19 and J is TRBJ2-5, with TRBD1 as a possible D gene (5 bases). CDR3 length: 14 residues. The V end was cut by 7 bases, the J end by 1 base, with 13 bases between. Germline V lookup: CDR1 LNHDA, CDR2 SQIVND (reference sequence). Here the CDR3 reads CASTGKGIQETQYF. The CDR3, as DNA: TGTGCCAGTACGGGCAAGGGGATCCAAGAGACCCAGTACTTC.

This clone has a single count. The V and J genes are TRBV2 and TRBJ1-5; a possible D gene is TRBD1 (6 bases). CDR1 is SNHLY, CDR2 FYNNEI, per germline. The V and J ends lost 6 bases and 3 bases respectively, with 21 bases between them. The CDR3 has 17 amino acids. CDR3 region: CASSPDRRPRDNQPQHF. The DNA for the CDR3 is TGTGCCAGCAGCCCTGACAGGCGCCCAAGAGACAATCAGCCCCAGCATTTT.

The rearrangement links TRBV5-6 to TRBJ1-4; 7 nucleotides match TRBD1. Germline values: CDR1 SGHDT, CDR2 YYEEEE. V shed 0 bases, J shed 5 bases, and the junction held 10 bases outside the gene matches. This CDR3 is built from 17 residues. The CDR3 region is CASSLGGKGRGNEKLFF. In DNA form, the CDR3 reads TGTGCCAGCAGCTTGGGCGGGAAGGGCAGGGGGAATGAAAAACTGTTTTTT. Together with reference TRBV5-6 and TRBJ1-4, the CDR3 gives the full variable domain: DAGVTQSPTHLIKTRGQQVTLRCSPKSGHDTVSWYQQALGQGPQFIFQYYEEEERQRGNFPDRFSGHQFPNYSSELNVNALLLGDSALYLCASSLGGKGRGNEKLFFGSGTQLSVL.

The rearrangement joins TRBV7-2 to TRBJ1-5, with 9 bases that match TRBD1. V shed 1 base, J shed 5 bases, and the junction held 3 bases outside the gene matches. The CDR3 has 15 amino acids. Germline V gene data show CDR1 as SGHTA and CDR2 as FQGNSA. The CDR3 nucleotides are TGTGCCAGCAGCTTAGAGGGACAGGGTCATCAGCCCCAGCATTTT. It yields the protein CASSLEGQGHQPQHF.

This clone was observed a handful of times. In nucleotides, the CDR3 is TGTGCCAGCAGTCCTAACAGACAGGGGAGGGGCTATGGCTACACCTTC. The encoded protein is CASSPNRQGRGYGYTF. The V call is TRBV28, the J call TRBJ1-2; 8 bases match TRBD1. Trimming cost V 5 bases and J 4 bases; bases outside gene matches: 12. This CDR3 spans 16 amino acids. CDR1 is MDHEN and CDR2 is SYDVKM in the germline V gene.

There are a few counts of this clone. The chain joins TRBV5-6 to TRBJ1-6, with TRBD1 as a possible D gene (5 bases). V lost 6 bases, J lost 10 bases, and 20 bases lay in between. This CDR3 region has 15 residues. Germline V CDR1 and CDR2: SGHDT, YYEEEE. CDR3 nucleotides: TGTGCCAGCACCGGTGGAGGGGCTCGGGGATCACCCCTCCACTTT. This encodes CASTGGGARGSPLHF.

This sequence joins TRBV13 and TRBJ2-5; no clear D gene. The germline V gene encodes CDR1 PRHDT and CDR2 FYEKMQ (reference sequence). The CDR3 has 11 amino acids. V was shortened by 5 bases and J by 5 bases, with 6 bases between the two germline ends. The chain's CDR3 is CASSKEETQYF. The CDR3, as DNA: TGTGCCAGCAGCAAGGAGGAGACCCAGTACTTC.

The gene calls are TRBV5-1 and TRBJ2-2; 7 nucleotides line up with TRBD2. The germline CDR1 and CDR2 sequences are SGHRS and YFSETQ. This CDR3 has 17 residues. With 3 bases clipped from V and 4 bases from J, the junction kept 12 bases outside the gene matches. The CDR3 reads CASSYTRAGSSTGELFF. CDR3 in DNA: TGCGCCAGCAGCTATACCAGAGCGGGATCCAGCACCGGGGAGCTGTTTTTT.

This clone appeared a few times. This rearrangement joins TRBV6-6 to TRBJ2-1, with D maybe TRBD2 (5 bases). This CDR3 region has 14 residues. Germline CDR1 reads MNHNY; CDR2 reads SVGAGI (reference sequence). Trimming removed 5 bases from V and 5 bases from J, with 13 bases in between. The CDR3 protein is CASSRLRGDNEQFF. CDR3 in DNA: TGTGCCAGCAGTCGACTTCGGGGTGACAATGAGCAGTTCTTC.

This clone was seen a few times. This chain links TRBV19 with TRBJ2-7, with 8 bases aligning to TRBD2. The V gene end was trimmed by 7 bases and the J gene end by 3 bases; junction bases not matched to a gene: 8. Germline CDR1 and CDR2: LNHDA and SQIVND (reference sequence). CDR3 length equals 14 residues. CDR3 DNA: TGTGCCAGTACCAAGACGGGACTAGGCTACGAGCAGTACTTC. Translating it yields CASTKTGLGYEQYF.

The CDR3 bases are TGTGCCACCCGGACAGAATCGAACACCGGGGAGCTGTTTTTT. Protein product: CATRTESNTGELFF. The chain recombines TRBV28 with TRBJ2-2, with D possibly matching TRBD1 (6 bases). The ends were cut back, 10 bases at V and 0 bases at J, with 12 bases in the middle. The CDR3 covers 14 residues. Per germline, CDR1 MDHEN and CDR2 SYDVKM.

V gene TRBV28 combines with J gene TRBJ2-7; D is possibly TRBD2 (5 bases). The germline V gene has CDR1 MDHEN and CDR2 SYDVKM. V lost 4 bases and J 3 bases, leaving 16 bases between the germline ends. CDR3 length equals 15 residues. The CDR3 sequence is CASSSGRTGGYEQYF. The CDR3 DNA reads as TGTGCCAGCAGTTCAGGACGTACCGGAGGCTACGAGCAGTACTTC.

This clone appeared once. CDR3 DNA sequence: TGTGCCAGCAGCTCCCTAAAACAGAGCACAGATACGCAGTATTTT. Translation gives CASSSLKQSTDTQYF. The chain carries TRBV9 and TRBJ2-3; the D is unclear. This CDR3 has 15 amino acids. Germline CDR1 reads SGDLS; CDR2 reads YYNGEE. Trimming removed 4 bases from V and 0 bases from J, with 12 bases in between.

The chain links TRBV6-5 to TRBJ1-6; 9 nucleotides match TRBD1. The V and J ends lost 6 bases and 7 bases, in that order; junction bases with no gene match: 4. CDR3 size: 14 residues. Germline CDR1 MNHEY, CDR2 SVGAGI. The CDR3 loop is CASRSQGANSPLHF. CDR3 bases: TGTGCCAGCAGATCACAGGGGGCAAATTCACCCCTCCACTTT.

The chain links TRBV30 to TRBJ1-2, with 11 positions matching TRBD1. CDR1 and CDR2 from the germline V gene are GTSNPN and SVGIG (reference sequence). The CDR3 length is 13 residues. V gave up 2 bases and J gave up 8 bases; unmatched junction bases: 4. The CDR3 DNA follows: TGTGCCTGGAGTCTGGACAGGGGGCTAGGCTACACCTTC. It codes for CAWSLDRGLGYTF.

A remark on this clone: This likely reflects a read error, since a far larger clone is one base away. The same CDR3 also results from other DNA sequences found in this sample. The J gene is TRBJ1-1, the V gene TRBV19; 8 positions agree with TRBD1. With V trimmed by 5 bases and J by 5 bases, 4 bases remained unmatched. This CDR3 is 13 amino acids long. CDR1 is LNHDA and CDR2 is SQIVND in the germline V gene (reference sequence). The DNA of the CDR3 is TGTGCCAGTAGTCACAGGGGGATTACTGAAGCTTTCTTT. Protein: CASSHRGITEAFF.

V and J are TRBV6-5 and TRBJ1-5; D remains ambiguous. The CDR3 consists of 13 residues. CDR1 and CDR2 from the germline V gene are MNHEY and SVGAGI. Trimming left V 4 bases short and J 2 bases short, with 6 bases between. The CDR3 reads CASSSEGNQPQHF. The DNA of the CDR3 is TGTGCCAGCAGTTCTGAGGGCAATCAGCCCCAGCATTTT.

V usage is TRBV5-6 and J usage is TRBJ1-1; 7 nucleotides align to TRBD1. Germline CDR1 SGHDT, CDR2 YYEEEE. The CDR3 is 15 residues long. Trimming at V came to 4 bases and at J to 4 bases, leaving 10 bases not matched to a gene. DNA for the CDR3: TGTGCCAGCAGCCCCCGGGTAGGGGGCGCCACTGAAGCTTTCTTT. The encoded protein is CASSPRVGGATEAFF.

There are a few counts of this clone. V usage is TRBV28 and J usage is TRBJ1-1, with unresolved D. V was cut by 5 bases and J by 1 base, with 14 bases left in between. This CDR3 is 15 amino acids long. Germline V lookup: CDR1 MDHEN, CDR2 SYDVKM. CDR3 sequence: CASSIRPAGNTEAFF. In DNA, the CDR3 is TGTGCCAGCAGTATACGACCGGCCGGGAACACTGAAGCTTTCTTT.

V is TRBV19 and J is TRBJ2-7; D possibly corresponds to TRBD1 (6 bases). The CDR3 spans 12 residues. Trimming cost V 10 bases and J 1 base, with 11 bases left between them. The germline gives CDR1 LNHDA, CDR2 SQIVND (reference sequence). This CDR3 is CAIRDISYEQYF. The CDR3, as DNA: TGTGCCATCCGGGACATTTCCTACGAGCAGTACTTC.

This clone was seen a handful of times. This chain joins TRBV15 and TRBJ1-2; no clear D gene. The germline CDR1 and CDR2 sequences are LNHNV and YYDKDF (reference sequence). The CDR3 contains 14 residues. Trimming left V 0 bases short and J 13 bases short, with 18 bases between. CDR3: CATSRDASGSPCTF. The CDR3 DNA follows: TGTGCCACCAGCAGAGACGCCTCTGGGTCACCGTGCACCTTC.

This clone appeared once. The sample contains more than one DNA sequence encoding this CDR3. The chain joins TRBV5-1 to TRBJ1-3; D call uncertain. This CDR3 has 14 amino acids. Germline CDR1 and CDR2: SGHRS and YFSETQ. Trimming took 4 bases from V and 1 from J, leaving 9 bases between them. The CDR3, as DNA: TGCGCCAGCAGCACTGACGGATCTGGAAACACCATATATTTT. As protein: CASSTDGSGNTIYF.

J is TRBJ2-2 and V is TRBV6-1; 9 bases are a match to TRBD1. CDR1 MNHNS and CDR2 SASEGT come from the germline V gene. This CDR3 contains 15 residues. V gave up 6 bases and J gave up 5 bases; unmatched junction bases: 7. CDR3: CASRATGGRTGELFF. The CDR3 DNA is TGTGCCAGCAGAGCCACAGGGGGCAGGACCGGGGAGCTGTTTTTT.